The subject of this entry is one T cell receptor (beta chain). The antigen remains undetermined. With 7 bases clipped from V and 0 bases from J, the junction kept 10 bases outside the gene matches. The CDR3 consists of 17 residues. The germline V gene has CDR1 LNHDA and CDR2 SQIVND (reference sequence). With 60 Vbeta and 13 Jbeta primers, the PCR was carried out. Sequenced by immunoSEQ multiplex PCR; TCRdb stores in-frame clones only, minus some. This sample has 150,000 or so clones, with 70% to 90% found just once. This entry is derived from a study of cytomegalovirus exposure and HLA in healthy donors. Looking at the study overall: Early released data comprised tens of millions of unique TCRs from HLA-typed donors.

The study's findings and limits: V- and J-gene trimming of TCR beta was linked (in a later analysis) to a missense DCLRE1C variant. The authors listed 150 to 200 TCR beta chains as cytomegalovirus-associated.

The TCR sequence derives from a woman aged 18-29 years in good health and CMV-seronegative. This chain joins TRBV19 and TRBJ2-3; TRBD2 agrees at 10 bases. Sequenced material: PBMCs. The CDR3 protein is CASTPLGLAASTDTQYF. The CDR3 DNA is TGTGCCAGTACCCCACTTGGACTAGCGGCGAGCACAGATACGCAGTATTTT.